This TCR beta chain was sequenced in a study of control samples from healthy donors and cancer patients. Clones were read by immunoSEQ multiplex PCR, and TCRdb kept only the in-frame ones, dropping some. The table shows about 150,000 clones, with just under 95% occurring only once. CDR1 and CDR2 from the germline V gene are SGHRS and YFSETQ. CDR3 size: 14 residues. V was shortened by 2 bases and J by 0 bases, with 5 bases between the two germline ends. The chain uses TRBV5-1 and TRBJ2-2; D gene ambiguous. The clonotype was recovered from a man aged 55 to 70 with colorectal cancer. Specimen: PBMCs. CDR3 bases: TGCGCCAGCAGCTTACTTGCGAACACCGGGGAGCTGTTTTTT. This translates into CASSLLANTGELFF.